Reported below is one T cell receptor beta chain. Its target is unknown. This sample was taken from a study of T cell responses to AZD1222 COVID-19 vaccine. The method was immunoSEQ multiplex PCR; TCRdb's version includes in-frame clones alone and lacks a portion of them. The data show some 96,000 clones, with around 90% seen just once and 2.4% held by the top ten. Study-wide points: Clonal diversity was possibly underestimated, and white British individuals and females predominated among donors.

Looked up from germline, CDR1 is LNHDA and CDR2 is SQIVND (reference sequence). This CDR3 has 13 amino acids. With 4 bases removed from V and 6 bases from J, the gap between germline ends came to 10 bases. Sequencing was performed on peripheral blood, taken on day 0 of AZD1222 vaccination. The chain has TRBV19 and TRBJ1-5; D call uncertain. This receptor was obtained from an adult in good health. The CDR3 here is CASSRTDGQPQHF. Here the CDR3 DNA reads TGTGCCAGTAGTAGAACCGATGGTCAGCCCCAGCATTTT.